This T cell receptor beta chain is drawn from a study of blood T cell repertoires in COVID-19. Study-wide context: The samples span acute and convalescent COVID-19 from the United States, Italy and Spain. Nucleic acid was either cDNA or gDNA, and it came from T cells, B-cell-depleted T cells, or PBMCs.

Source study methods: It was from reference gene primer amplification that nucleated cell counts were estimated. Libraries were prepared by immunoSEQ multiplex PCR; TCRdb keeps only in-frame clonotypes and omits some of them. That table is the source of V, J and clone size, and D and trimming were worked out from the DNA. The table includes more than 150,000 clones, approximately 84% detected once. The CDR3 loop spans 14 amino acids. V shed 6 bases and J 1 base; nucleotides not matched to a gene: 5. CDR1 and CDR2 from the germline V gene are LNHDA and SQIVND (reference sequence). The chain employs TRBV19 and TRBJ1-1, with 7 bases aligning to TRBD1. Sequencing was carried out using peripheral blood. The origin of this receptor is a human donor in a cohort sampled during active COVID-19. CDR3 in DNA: TGTGCCAGTAGGAACAGGGGCGGGAACACTGAAGCTTTCTTT. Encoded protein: CASRNRGGNTEAFF. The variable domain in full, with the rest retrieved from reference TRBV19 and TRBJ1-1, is DGGITQSPKYLFRKEGQNVTLSCEQNLNHDAMYWYRQDPGQGLRLIYYSQIVNDFQKGDIAEGYSVSREKKESFPLTVTSAQKNPTAFYLCASRNRGGNTEAFFGQGTRLTVV.